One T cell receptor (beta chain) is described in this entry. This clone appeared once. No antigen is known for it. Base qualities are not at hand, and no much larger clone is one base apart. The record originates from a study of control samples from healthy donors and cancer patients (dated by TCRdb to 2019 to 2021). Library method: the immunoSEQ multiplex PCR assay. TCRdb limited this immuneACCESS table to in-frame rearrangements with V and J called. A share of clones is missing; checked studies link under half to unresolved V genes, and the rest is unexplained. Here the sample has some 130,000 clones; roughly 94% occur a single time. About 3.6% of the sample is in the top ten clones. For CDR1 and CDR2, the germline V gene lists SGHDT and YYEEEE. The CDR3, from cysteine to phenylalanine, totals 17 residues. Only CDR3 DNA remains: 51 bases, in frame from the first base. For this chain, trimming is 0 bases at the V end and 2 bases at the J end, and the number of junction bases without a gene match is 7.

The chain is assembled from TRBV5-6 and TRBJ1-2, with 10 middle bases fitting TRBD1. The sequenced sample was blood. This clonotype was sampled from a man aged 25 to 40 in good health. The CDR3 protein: CASSLAPDRGLNYGYTF. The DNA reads TGTGCCAGCAGCTTGGCCCCCGACAGGGGGCTAAACTATGGCTACACCTTC. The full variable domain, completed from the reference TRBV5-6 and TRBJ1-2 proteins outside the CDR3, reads DAGVTQSPTHLIKTRGQQVTLRCSPKSGHDTVSWYQQALGQGPQFIFQYYEEEERQRGNFPDRFSGHQFPNYSSELNVNALLLGDSALYLCASSLAPDRGLNYGYTFGSGTRLTVV.